This T cell receptor beta chain comes out of a study of T cell responses to AZD1222 COVID-19 vaccine. Broader study findings: Females outnumbered males among donors, who were mostly white British; clonal diversity was possibly underestimated. After the peak T cell response, and only then, were repertoires sampled. Spike-wide vaccine-associated CD4 TCRs dominated at 160-218 and 743-854.

Combined were second doses at about 4 or about 12 weeks. A word on this clone: Its target is not known.

The germline gives CDR1 SGHRS, CDR2 YFSETQ. V lost 0 bases, J lost 6 bases, and 6 bases stayed unmatched. CDR3 size: 15 residues. The protocol was immunoSEQ multiplex PCR, while the TCRdb copy is restricted to in-frame clones and leaves out a portion. Found here are about 110,000 clones, about 90% of them singletons; the top ten hold 4.5% to 6%. V gene TRBV5-1 combines with J gene TRBJ1-2, with 9 bases aligning to TRBD1. The sequence was obtained from an adult who received the AZD1222 COVID-19 vaccine. This specimen was peripheral blood, taken 28 days after the second AZD1222 dose. The CDR3 sequence: CASSLDGTGGDGYTF. The CDR3 DNA is TGCGCCAGCAGCTTGGATGGAACAGGGGGCGATGGCTACACCTTC. Full variable domain (rest looked up from reference TRBV5-1 and TRBJ1-2): KAGVTQTPRYLIKTRGQQVTLSCSPISGHRSVSWYQQTPGQGLQFLFEYFSETQRNKGNFPGRFSGRQFSNSRSEMNVSTLELGDSALYLCASSLDGTGGDGYTFGSGTRLTVV.